The 26 T cell receptor beta chains given below trace back to one sample, sequenced in a study of Ad26.COV2.S vaccination and SARS-CoV-2 variants. Described treatment: some 20 received Ad26.COV2.S at low or high dose, single or two shots; about 5 received placebo; per-sample allocation not given. Collection of the samples took place on day 63 after the first injection of vaccine or placebo. Measured with immunoSEQ multiplex PCR; TCRdb has only the in-frame clones, and not every one. Of some 400,000 clones in the sample, roughly 90% were seen once. This material consisted of peripheral blood, taken in a trial of Ad26.COV2.S vaccine versus placebo. The source is a person between 18 and 59 years old who received the Ad26.COV2.S COVID-19 vaccine or a placebo.

This clone turned up a few times. The J gene is TRBJ1-6, the V gene TRBV7-3; D might be TRBD1 (6 bases). CDR3 length equals 15 residues. Germline loops: CDR1 SGHTA, CDR2 FQGTGA. Trimming removed 6 bases at V and 7 bases at J, with 16 bases between. CDR3 sequence (DNA): TGTGCCAGCAGTGAAGACAGGCGGCCCAATTCACCCCTCCACTTT. This sequence encodes CASSEDRRPNSPLHF.

The chain couples TRBV5-1 to TRBJ2-7; D not certain. The CDR3 runs 12 residues. Germline V gene data show CDR1 as SGHRS and CDR2 as YFSETQ. V lost 7 bases, J lost 3 bases, and 11 bases lay in between. CDR3 in DNA: TGCGCCAGCTCCAAGCGCGGCTACGAGCAGTACTTC. Encoded protein: CASSKRGYEQYF.

The chain joins TRBV7-9 to TRBJ2-2, with unresolved D. Germline-derived CDR1 and CDR2 are SEHNR and FQNEAQ (reference sequence). This CDR3 contains 13 residues. V dropped 5 bases and J dropped 0 bases, with 4 bases sitting between them. CDR3 bases: TGTGCCAGCAGCCAGGCGAACACCGGGGAGCTGTTTTTT. Residues: CASSQANTGELFF.

This sequence joins TRBV5-4 and TRBJ2-7; 16 bases align to TRBD2. Germline loops: CDR1 SGHNT, CDR2 YYREEE (reference sequence). V dropped 3 bases and J dropped 5; count of bases not matched to a gene: 5. The length of the CDR3 is 16 residues. CDR3 sequence: CASSSGLAGGPHEQYF. Here the CDR3 DNA reads TGTGCCAGCAGCTCGGGACTAGCGGGAGGGCCGCACGAGCAGTACTTC.

The chain combines TRBV28 with TRBJ1-6; TRBD1 aligns across 9 bases. The CDR3 loop spans 18 amino acids. The ends lost 6 bases at V and 2 bases at J; junction bases unmatched: 11. Germline assignment: CDR1 MDHEN and CDR2 SYDVKM. The CDR3 DNA sequence: TGTGCCAGCAGACGTCAATCCGGGACAGGGCCCTATAATTCACCCCTCCACTTT. Protein: CASRRQSGTGPYNSPLHF. Based on the CDR3 plus reference TRBV28 and TRBJ1-6, the full variable domain is DVKVTQSSRYLVKRTGEKVFLECVQDMDHENMFWYRQDPGLGLRLIYFSYDVKMKEKGDIPEGYSVSREKKERFSLILESASTNQTSMYLCASRRQSGTGPYNSPLHFGNGTRLTVT.

The chain joins TRBV7-9 to TRBJ1-4, with 9 bases aligning to TRBD1. CDR3 size: 18 residues. CDR1 is SEHNR, CDR2 FQNEAQ, per germline (reference sequence). Trimming took 5 bases from V and 10 from J; bases not matched to a gene: 20. CDR3 nucleotide sequence: TGTGCCAGCAGCATCCGGGACAGGGATACTGCCGGCATCGGAAAACTGTTTTTT. This translates into CASSIRDRDTAGIGKLFF.

The chain carries TRBV19 and TRBJ2-1; the D gene is possibly TRBD2 (6 bases). The CDR3 extends over 17 amino acids. Germline V CDR1 and CDR2: LNHDA, SQIVND (reference sequence). The ends were cut back, 0 bases at V and 0 bases at J, with 12 bases in the middle. The DNA for the CDR3 is TGTGCCAGTAGTATAGATCCGGGGGAGAGCTCCTACAATGAGCAGTTCTTC. Protein product: CASSIDPGESSYNEQFF.

The rearrangement uses TRBV27 and TRBJ1-1, with a possible D match to TRBD1 (5 bases). This CDR3 spans 13 amino acids. With 4 bases removed from V and 1 base from J, the gap between germline ends came to 7 bases. The germline V gene has CDR1 MNHEY and CDR2 SMNVEV (reference sequence). CDR3 amino acids: CASSYGGNTEAFF. Written as DNA, the CDR3 is TGTGCCAGCAGTTACGGGGGGAACACTGAAGCTTTCTTT.

V is TRBV7-3 and J is TRBJ2-1, with 9 bases fitting TRBD2. This CDR3 comprises 15 residues. The germline V gene has CDR1 SGHTA and CDR2 FQGTGA. Trimming removed 5 bases from V and 2 bases from J; junction bases left unmatched: 4. CDR3 nucleotide sequence: TGTGCCAGCAGCCAAAGACTAGCGGCCTACAATGAGCAGTTCTTC. Translated, it gives CASSQRLAAYNEQFF.

V gene TRBV2 combines with J gene TRBJ2-7, with 13 bases aligning to TRBD2. Trimming took 8 bases from V and 1 from J; bases not matched to a gene: 5. The V gene's germline CDR1 is SNHLY and CDR2 FYNNEI. The CDR3 consists of 15 residues. CDR3 sequence (DNA): TGTGCCAGCGGGACTAGCGGGGCCCGGTCCTACGAGCAGTACTTC. Encoded protein: CASGTSGARSYEQYF.

This clone was seen once. V usage is TRBV27 and J usage is TRBJ1-4; possible D gene TRBD1, 5 bases. Trimming pared 2 bases from V and 10 bases from J, leaving 20 bases between. Germline lookup yields CDR1 MNHEY and CDR2 SMNVEV (reference sequence). The CDR3 consists of 16 residues. CDR3 amino acids: CASSLGFEGFQGKLFF. The CDR3, as DNA: TGTGCCAGCAGTTTAGGTTTTGAGGGTTTTCAGGGAAAACTGTTTTTT.

This sequence joins TRBV4-2 and TRBJ1-2; TRBD1 might be the D (6 bases). CDR1 is LGHNA and CDR2 is YNFKEQ in the germline V gene. This CDR3 is built from 14 residues. V was pared by 1 base and J by 4 bases, with 10 bases between. The CDR3 loop is CASSQGGGAYGYTF. The CDR3 DNA sequence: TGTGCCAGCAGCCAAGGAGGGGGAGCCTATGGCTACACCTTC.

This chain joins TRBV7-9 and TRBJ2-1; a weak D match, TRBD2 (5 bases). The CDR3 runs 14 residues. Looked up from germline, CDR1 is SEHNR and CDR2 is FQNEAQ (reference sequence). V was cut by 1 base and J by 4 bases, with 8 bases left in between. CDR3 in DNA: TGTGCCAGCAGCTTAGGGCAGCGGTACAATGAGCAGTTCTTC. Encoded protein: CASSLGQRYNEQFF. Variable domain in full (rest from reference TRBV7-9 and TRBJ2-1): DTGVSQNPRHKITKRGQNVTFRCDPISEHNRLYWYRQTLGQGPEFLTYFQNEAQLEKSRLLSDRFSAERPKGSFSTLEIQRTEQGDSAMYLCASSLGQRYNEQFFGPGTRLTVL.

The chain recombines TRBV7-2 with TRBJ2-1; the match to TRBD2 covers 9 bases. The CDR3 runs to 15 residues. With 4 bases clipped from V and 4 bases from J, the junction kept 5 bases outside the gene matches. Germline V CDR1 and CDR2: SGHTA, FQGNSA. For the CDR3, the DNA is TGTGCCAGCAGCTCGACTAGCGGACTTTACAATGAGCAGTTCTTC. This gives the protein CASSSTSGLYNEQFF.

The genes are TRBV19 and TRBJ2-3; 9 bases map to TRBD2. The CDR3 is 17 amino acids. Germline CDR1 is LNHDA and CDR2 is SQIVND (reference sequence). V was pared by 0 bases and J by 2 bases, with 6 bases of the junction left unmatched. CDR3: CASSIDRLAASTDTQYF. In DNA form, the CDR3 reads TGTGCCAGTAGTATAGATCGACTAGCGGCCTCCACAGATACGCAGTATTTT.

The genes are TRBV19 and TRBJ1-5; D is uncertain. The CDR3 totals 13 residues. Germline V CDR1 and CDR2: LNHDA, SQIVND (reference sequence). Trimming removed 5 bases at V and 1 base at J, with 6 bases between. CDR3 nucleotide sequence: TGTGCCAGTAGTGACACCAGCAATCAGCCCCAGCATTTT. This translates into CASSDTSNQPQHF.

The chain combines TRBV6-5 with TRBJ2-7, with D hard to call. Germline CDR1 reads MNHEY; CDR2 reads SVGAGI. The CDR3 length is 14 residues. Trimming left V 7 bases short and J 0 bases short, with 13 bases between. CDR3 sequence: CASISTVSSYEQYF. The CDR3 DNA reads as TGTGCCAGCATCTCGACGGTTAGCTCCTACGAGCAGTACTTC.

J is TRBJ1-2 and V is TRBV28, with D possibly matching TRBD1 (5 bases). This CDR3 is 15 amino acids long. CDR1 is MDHEN, CDR2 SYDVKM, per germline. Trimming cost V 3 bases and J 4 bases, with 15 bases left between them. The CDR3: CASSFETDKPYGYTF. Written as DNA, the CDR3 is TGTGCCAGCAGTTTCGAGACGGACAAACCCTATGGCTACACCTTC.

The CDR3 nucleotides read TGTGCCAGCAGCCCCGGAGCGGAGACCCAGTACTTC. Translating gives CASSPGAETQYF. J is TRBJ2-5 and V is TRBV3-1 (or the pseudogene TRBV3-2), with D uncertain. Germline values: CDR1 LGHDT, CDR2 YNNKEL (reference sequence). V lost 4 bases, J lost 5 bases, and 8 bases lay in between. This CDR3 region has 12 residues.

The chain recombines TRBV6-5 with TRBJ2-7; TRBD2 matches 7 bases. J gave up 3 bases and V 8 bases, and 7 bases lay outside the gene matches. Germline-derived CDR1 and CDR2 are MNHEY and SVGAGI. This CDR3 has 13 amino acids. In nucleotides, the CDR3 is TGTGCCAGCGGTCGGGGGGTAGTCTACGAGCAGTACTTC. Amino acids: CASGRGVVYEQYF.

V and J are TRBV15 and TRBJ1-1; no clear D gene. CDR1 and CDR2 (germline): LNHNV, YYDKDF (reference sequence). Deletions cut 5 bases from V and 6 bases from J, with 13 bases between. This CDR3 comprises 13 residues. In DNA, the CDR3 is TGTGCCACCAGCCCCTTCCCCGAGTCTGAAGCTTTCTTT. This gives the protein CATSPFPESEAFF.

This clone was seen once. This chain joins TRBV5-4 and TRBJ1-1, with D possibly being TRBD1 (5 bases). The germline V and J ends were trimmed by 4 bases and 0 bases, with 13 bases remaining between them. CDR1 SGHNT and CDR2 YYREEE come from the germline V gene (reference sequence). This CDR3 spans 15 amino acids. CDR3 bases: TGTGCCAGCAGCCCGGGGGGGACTGTGAACACTGAAGCTTTCTTT. Translation: CASSPGGTVNTEAFF.

The chain is built from TRBV24-1 and TRBJ2-7, with 8 bases identical to TRBD1. CDR1 is KGHDR and CDR2 is SFDVKD in the germline V gene. Trimming removed 4 bases from V and 0 bases from J; junction bases left unmatched: 4. The CDR3 is 15 amino acids. The CDR3 here is CATSEGDRSSYEQYF. CDR3 DNA sequence: TGTGCCACCAGTGAGGGGGACAGGAGCTCCTACGAGCAGTACTTC.

This rearrangement joins TRBV28 to TRBJ2-5, with TRBD2 identical over 8 bases. Germline CDR1 and CDR2: MDHEN and SYDVKM. The CDR3 spans 14 residues. V was clipped by 5 bases and J by 2 bases; unmatched bases: 4. DNA for the CDR3: TGTGCCAGCAGTCCACGGGGGGGACAAGAGACCCAGTACTTC. This translates into CASSPRGGQETQYF. Filled out from reference TRBV28 and TRBJ2-5, the complete variable domain reads DVKVTQSSRYLVKRTGEKVFLECVQDMDHENMFWYRQDPGLGLRLIYFSYDVKMKEKGDIPEGYSVSREKKERFSLILESASTNQTSMYLCASSPRGGQETQYFGPGTRLLVL.

V is TRBV3-1 (or the pseudogene TRBV3-2) and J is TRBJ1-1; tentatively, D is TRBD1 (6 bases). Deletions cut 4 bases from V and 0 bases from J, with 18 bases between. CDR1 is LGHDT and CDR2 is YNNKEL in the germline V gene (reference sequence). This CDR3 comprises 17 residues. CDR3 nucleotide sequence: TGTGCCAGCAGCCGTAGGGGGGAGATTGGAGTGAACACTGAAGCTTTCTTT. Its translation: CASSRRGEIGVNTEAFF.

This chain uses TRBV7-9 with TRBJ2-3; D gene ambiguous. From germline, CDR1 is SEHNR and CDR2 FQNEAQ (reference sequence). The CDR3 is 13 amino acids. With 4 bases removed from V and 3 bases from J, the gap between germline ends came to 8 bases. CDR3 protein: CASSSRQTDTQYF. The DNA for the CDR3 is TGTGCCAGCAGCTCAAGGCAAACAGATACGCAGTATTTT.